Below are 9 T cell receptor beta chains sequenced from a single sample in a study of blood T cell repertoires in COVID-19 (dated by TCRdb to the early 2020s). Library preparation was by the immunoSEQ multiplex PCR assay. This immuneACCESS table, as held by TCRdb, lists in-frame sequences with V and J called but not all clones. Of the missing ones, under half trace to an unresolved V gene in checked studies; the others have no known cause. The sample table shows 250,000 or so clones, and around 90% are seen once. Jointly, the top ten make up 3% to 3.5% of the sample. Sequencing input: peripheral blood. The receptors shown here come from a man aged 18 to 29 with active or convalescent COVID-19.

The gene calls are TRBV7-9 and TRBJ1-2; D possibly corresponds to TRBD1 (6 bases). The CDR3 length is 15 residues. The germline CDR1 and CDR2 sequences are SEHNR and FQNEAQ (reference sequence). The V end lost 5 bases, the J end lost 6 bases, and 19 bases lay between the germline ends. The CDR3 sequence: CASSGGQPWFHGYTF. The CDR3, as DNA: TGTGCCAGCAGCGGAGGACAGCCCTGGTTTCATGGCTACACCTTC.

The V and J genes are TRBV19 and TRBJ2-2; TRBD1 agrees at 7 bases. Germline lookup yields CDR1 LNHDA and CDR2 SQIVND (reference sequence). The ends lost 6 bases at V and 4 bases at J; junction bases unmatched: 5. The CDR3 loop spans 14 amino acids. CDR3 region: CASRRGPGTGELFF. CDR3 coding DNA: TGTGCCAGTAGAAGGGGGCCGGGCACCGGGGAGCTGTTTTTT.

V and J are TRBV7-9 and TRBJ1-3, with D possibly matching TRBD1 (5 bases). V shed 11 bases and J shed 4 bases, with 18 bases lying between them. The CDR3 runs to 14 residues. CDR1 is SEHNR and CDR2 is FQNEAQ in the germline V gene (reference sequence). CDR3 DNA sequence: TGTGCCGGAGGGACTTCTCGAACAGGAAACACCATATATTTT. Translated: CAGGTSRTGNTIYF.

The J gene is TRBJ2-5, the V gene TRBV27; 13 bases are a match to TRBD2. V was clipped by 6 bases and J by 4 bases; unmatched bases: 11. Looked up from germline, CDR1 is MNHEY and CDR2 is SMNVEV (reference sequence). The CDR3 sequence is 17 residues long. CDR3 in DNA: TGTGCCAGCAGACCACCGGGACTAGCGGGAATTAGAGAGACCCAGTACTTC. It encodes CASRPPGLAGIRETQYF.

The chain combines TRBV18 with TRBJ1-2; 9 positions agree with TRBD1. This CDR3 contains 15 residues. Germline V gene data show CDR1 as KGHSH and CDR2 as LQKENI. Trimming took 3 bases from V and 4 from J; bases not matched to a gene: 6. The CDR3 sequence: CASSPSTGGLYGYTF. CDR3 coding DNA: TGTGCCAGCTCACCGTCGACAGGGGGTCTCTATGGCTACACCTTC.

The chain recombines TRBV6-2 or TRBV6-3 with TRBJ2-1, with a tentative D call TRBD1 (6 bases). Germline CDR1 and CDR2: MNHEY and SVGEGT. Trimming cost V 0 bases and J 9 bases, with 15 bases left between them. The CDR3 loop spans 15 amino acids. DNA of the CDR3: TGTGCCAGCAGTTACTCGAGGGGGATCGTTGGTGAGCAGTTCTTC. It specifies CASSYSRGIVGEQFF.

This chain uses TRBV3-1 (or the pseudogene TRBV3-2) with TRBJ1-2, with 7 bases aligning to TRBD1. The CDR3 is made up of 17 amino acids. V dropped 4 bases and J dropped 0; count of bases not matched to a gene: 11. The germline CDR1 and CDR2 sequences are LGHDT and YNNKEL (reference sequence). Here the CDR3 DNA reads TGTGCCAGCAGCCGGAAGGGGGGACAGACAACTAACTATGGCTACACCTTC. Its protein product is CASSRKGGQTTNYGYTF.

The genes are TRBV6-5 and TRBJ2-1; D possibly corresponds to TRBD2 (7 bases). Germline V CDR1 and CDR2: MNHEY, SVGAGI. There are 14 residues in the CDR3. V lost 5 bases and J lost 7, with 15 bases in between. The CDR3 spells CASSPWGGRNEQFF. CDR3 nucleotides: TGTGCCAGCAGTCCCTGGGGGGGCCGGAATGAGCAGTTCTTC.

This chain links TRBV19 with TRBJ2-5, with TRBD1 matching 7 bases. Germline-derived CDR1 and CDR2 are LNHDA and SQIVND (reference sequence). The V and J ends lost 5 bases and 2 bases, in that order; junction bases with no gene match: 8. CDR3 length: 15 residues. DNA for the CDR3: TGTGCCAGTAGTCCTCCGGGACAGACACAAGAGACCCAGTACTTC. Amino acids: CASSPPGQTQETQYF.